These 4 T cell receptor beta chains were all obtained from the same sample, sequenced in a study of T cell repertoires in cytomegalovirus infection. No antigens are known for them. Using its own MiXCR run on the reads, TCRdb lists one record per CDR3 protein. The sample lists some 560,000 distinct CDR3 sequences, around 40% occurring once. The sequencing used cultured PBMCs, collected from culture after CMV antigen stimulation. The source of these receptors is a human donor in good health (CMV status not recorded). Some clones in this sample may be carry-over from other donors' samples.

V and J are TRBV7-6 and TRBJ1-4; 7 bases fit TRBD1. Per germline, CDR1 SGHVS and CDR2 FNYEAQ. V gave up 1 base and J gave up 13 bases; unmatched junction bases: 9. The CDR3 sequence is 14 residues long. The CDR3 loop is CASSLVSWDSRLFF. Here the CDR3 DNA reads TGTGCCAGCAGCTTAGTTTCGTGGGACAGCCGACTGTTTTTT.

This clonotype was picked up a small number of times. This chain uses TRBV7-2 with TRBJ2-3; D is unresolved. V lost 2 bases and J 8 bases, leaving 8 bases between the germline ends. The CDR3 loop spans 12 amino acids. Per the germline V gene, CDR1 is SGHTA and CDR2 is FQGNSA. The CDR3 sequence: CASSLIRGTQYF. Written as DNA, the CDR3 is TGTGCCAGCAGCTTAATCCGTGGTACGCAGTATTTT.

The genes are TRBV19 and TRBJ1-5; TRBD1 is a possible D gene (6 bases). CDR1 LNHDA and CDR2 SQIVND come from the germline V gene (reference sequence). This CDR3 region has 15 residues. V lost 4 bases and J lost 2, with 12 bases in between. This chain's CDR3 is CASSKQGVGNQPQHF. Written as DNA, the CDR3 is TGTGCCAGTAGTAAACAGGGAGTGGGCAATCAGCCCCAGCATTTT.

The V and J genes are TRBV7-2 and TRBJ1-3, with D uncertain. This CDR3 is 14 amino acids long. V shed 2 bases and J shed 4 bases, with 9 bases lying between them. Germline loops: CDR1 SGHTA, CDR2 FQGNSA. This CDR3 reads CASSLNDAGNTIYF. In DNA, the CDR3 is TGTGCCAGCAGCTTAAACGACGCCGGAAACACCATATATTTT.